The TCR beta chain under discussion was sequenced for a study of T cells in Graves' hyperthyroidism and ophthalmopathy. The table lists this clonotype with many counts. Germline V gene data show CDR1 as MNHEY and CDR2 as SMNVEV (reference sequence). The length of the CDR3 is 15 residues. V was clipped by 2 bases and J by 2 bases; unmatched bases: 2. A NOSPECS grade of at least 4, a Clinical Activity Score of at least 3 and duration under 3 months were recorded in ophthalmopathy patients. TCR beta CDR3 sequences were amplified from RNA transcripts. A first-round RT-PCR of the TCR CDR3 used the HTBI primer set. TCRdb processed the multiplex PCR reads anew with MiXCR; each CDR3 protein has one entry. The table has about 400,000 distinct CDR3 sequences, 11% to 15% seen once.

The V call is TRBV27, the J call TRBJ2-7; TRBD2 agrees at 11 bases. What was sequenced was blood. This TCR derives from a man aged 50 to 60 with Graves' ophthalmopathy. For the CDR3, the DNA is TGTGCCAGCAGTTTAGGGACTAGCGGACCCTACGAGCAGTACTTC. Its protein product is CASSLGTSGPYEQYF.